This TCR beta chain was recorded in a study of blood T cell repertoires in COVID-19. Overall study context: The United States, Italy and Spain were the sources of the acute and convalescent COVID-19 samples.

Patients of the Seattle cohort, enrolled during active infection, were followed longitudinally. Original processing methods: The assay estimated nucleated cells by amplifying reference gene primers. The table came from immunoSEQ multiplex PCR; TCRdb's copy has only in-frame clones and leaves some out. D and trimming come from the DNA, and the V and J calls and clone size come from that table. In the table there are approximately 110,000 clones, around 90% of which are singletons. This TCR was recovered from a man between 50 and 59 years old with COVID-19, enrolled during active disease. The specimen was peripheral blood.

DNA for the CDR3: TGTGCCAGCAGCGCACACTCCCCGGGGTCACTACTGTTTTTT. It encodes CASSAHSPGSLLFF. The chain has TRBV7-9 and TRBJ1-4, with D unresolved. Germline lookup yields CDR1 SEHNR and CDR2 FQNEAQ (reference sequence). This CDR3 comprises 14 residues. V was clipped by 5 bases and J by 13 bases, with 20 bases between them.